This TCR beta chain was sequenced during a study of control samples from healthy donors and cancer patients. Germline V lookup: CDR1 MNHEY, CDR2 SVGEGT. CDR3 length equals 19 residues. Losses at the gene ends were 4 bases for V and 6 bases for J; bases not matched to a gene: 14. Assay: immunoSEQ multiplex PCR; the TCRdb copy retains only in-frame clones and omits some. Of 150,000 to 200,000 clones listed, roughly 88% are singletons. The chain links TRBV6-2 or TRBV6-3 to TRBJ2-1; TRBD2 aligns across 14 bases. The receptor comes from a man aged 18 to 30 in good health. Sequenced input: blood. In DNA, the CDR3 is TGTGCCAGCAGTTCAAGACTAGCGGGGGGGCCACGGGAGGTCAATGAGCAGTTCTTC. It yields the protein CASSSRLAGGPREVNEQFF.